The 10 T cell receptor beta chains listed next were all sequenced from one sample in a study of beta chain features in type 1 diabetes. What was sequenced were expressed TCRB transcripts, since all of the isolated RNA had been reverse transcribed. TCRdb's copy holds only in-frame clones and misses some; the assay was immunoSEQ multiplex PCR. The sample yields roughly 290,000 clones, around 7.3% seen once. Input material: central memory CD4+ T cells from blood. These receptors all come from a woman aged 18-29 years in good health.

The CDR3 spells CAWSGTEYQPQHF. The CDR3 nucleotides read TGTGCCTGGAGCGGGACAGAGTATCAGCCCCAGCATTTT. The chain is built from TRBV30 and TRBJ1-5; 7 bases agree with TRBD1. V lost 3 bases to trimming and J lost 5 bases; unmatched junction nucleotides: 4. CDR3 length: 13 residues. Per the germline V gene, CDR1 is GTSNPN and CDR2 is SVGIG (reference sequence).

Worth noting for this clone: This CDR3 is also generated by other DNA sequences in the sample. This chain connects TRBV5-1 to TRBJ2-5; 7 bases fit TRBD1. Germline V gene data show CDR1 as SGHRS and CDR2 as YFSETQ. V lost 4 bases and J lost 1; bases outside the gene matches: 1. The CDR3 is 13 residues long. CDR3 loop: CASSQGVQETQYF. DNA for the CDR3: TGCGCCAGCAGCCAGGGGGTCCAAGAGACCCAGTACTTC.

Worth noting for this clone: Other DNA sequences within the sample encode an identical CDR3. The rearrangement joins TRBV28 to TRBJ2-3; 7 bases are a match to TRBD2. Germline lookup yields CDR1 MDHEN and CDR2 SYDVKM. V shed 2 bases and J 0 bases; nucleotides not matched to a gene: 2. The CDR3 is 15 residues long. In DNA form, the CDR3 reads TGTGCCAGCAGTTTAACGCGGGGGAGCACAGATACGCAGTATTTT. This translates into CASSLTRGSTDTQYF.

This chain uses TRBV2 with TRBJ2-5, with D perhaps TRBD1 or TRBD2 (7 bases each). Trimming pared 4 bases from V and 8 bases from J, leaving 14 bases between. CDR1 is SNHLY, CDR2 FYNNEI, per germline. The CDR3 length is 13 residues. The CDR3: CASSAGGGSTQYF. The DNA for the CDR3 is TGTGCCAGCAGTGCAGGGGGAGGGTCCACCCAGTACTTC.

This clone has only a few counts. The chain is built from TRBV29-1 and TRBJ2-1; D may be TRBD2 (5 bases). This CDR3 contains 15 residues. CDR1 and CDR2 from the germline V gene are SQVTM and ANQGSEA. Trimming left V 0 bases short and J 1 base short, with 10 bases between. The CDR3 loop reads CSVEDVGASYNEQFF. Written as DNA, the CDR3 is TGCAGCGTTGAAGATGTGGGAGCATCCTACAATGAGCAGTTCTTC.

Only a few counts were recorded for this clone. It may be a read error: a sequence one base away is much more abundant. The V call is TRBV7-9, the J call TRBJ1-1; the match to TRBD1 covers 10 bases. The CDR3 extends over 14 amino acids. V dropped 3 bases and J dropped 3; count of bases not matched to a gene: 1. CDR1 and CDR2 from the germline V gene are SEHNR and FQNEAQ (reference sequence). In nucleotides, the CDR3 is TGTGCCAGCAGCTTGGGACAGGGGTACACTGAAGCTTTCTTT. Residues: CASSLGQGYTEAFF. Using reference TRBV7-9 and TRBJ1-1 for the parts outside the CDR3, the full variable domain is DTGVSQNPRHKITKRGQNVTFRCDPISEHNRLYWYRQTLGQGPEFLTYFQNEAQLEKSRLLSDRFSAERPKGSFSTLEIQRTEQGDSAMYLCASSLGQGYTEAFFGQGTRLTVV.

This clone was picked up a small number of times. The chain joins TRBV14 to TRBJ2-1; no firm D call. V was shortened by 0 bases and J by 10 bases, with 7 bases between the two germline ends. CDR1 SGHDN and CDR2 FVKESK come from the germline V gene. CDR3 length: 12 amino acids. The CDR3 sequence is CASSQDWQEQFF. CDR3 DNA sequence: TGTGCCAGCAGCCAAGATTGGCAGGAGCAGTTCTTC.

To note about this clone: This same CDR3 is encoded by further DNA sequences in the sample. The CDR3 loop reads CASSEGGIQETQYF. The CDR3, as DNA: TGTGCCAGCAGTGAGGGGGGGATTCAAGAGACCCAGTACTTC. V usage is TRBV25-1 and J usage is TRBJ2-5, with 7 bases aligning to TRBD2. Trimming at V came to 3 bases and at J to 2 bases, leaving 3 bases not matched to a gene. Germline V CDR1 and CDR2: MGHDK, SYGVNS. The CDR3 has 14 amino acids.

This clone was detected a few times. The sample has other DNA sequences that encode this CDR3 too. CDR3 region: CASSPDPNYGYTF. The CDR3 region has the DNA TGTGCCAGCAGCCCCGACCCTAACTATGGCTACACCTTC. The genes are TRBV6-6 and TRBJ1-2; no clear D. In germline, CDR1 is MNHNY, CDR2 SVGAGI (reference sequence). This CDR3 is 13 amino acids long. V was pared by 6 bases and J by 0 bases, with 8 bases between.

There are a few counts of this clone. Here the CDR3 reads CASTTDRGGEQYF. The CDR3 nucleotides read TGTGCCAGCACCACCGACAGGGGCGGCGAGCAGTACTTC. This chain joins TRBV2 and TRBJ2-7, with TRBD1 identical over 8 bases. Germline-derived CDR1 and CDR2 are SNHLY and FYNNEI. The CDR3 runs 13 residues. With V trimmed by 7 bases and J by 6 bases, 8 bases remained unmatched.